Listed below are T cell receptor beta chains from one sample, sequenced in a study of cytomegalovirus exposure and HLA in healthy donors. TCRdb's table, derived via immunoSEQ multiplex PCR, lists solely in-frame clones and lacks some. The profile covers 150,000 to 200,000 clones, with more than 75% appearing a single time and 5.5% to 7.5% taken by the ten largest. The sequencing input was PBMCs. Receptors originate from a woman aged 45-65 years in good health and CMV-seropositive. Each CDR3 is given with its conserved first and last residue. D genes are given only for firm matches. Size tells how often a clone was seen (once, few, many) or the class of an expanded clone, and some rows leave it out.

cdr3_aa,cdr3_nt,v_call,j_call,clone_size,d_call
CASSLEEGASYEQYF,TGTGCCAGCAGCTTGGAGGAGGGGGCCTCCTACGAGCAGTACTTC,TRBV5-6,TRBJ2-7,few,NA
CASSIRQGGYEQYF,TGCGCCAGCAGCATCCGACAGGGAGGCTACGAGCAGTACTTC,TRBV5-1,TRBJ2-7,NA,NA
CASSLAGVDEQYF,TGTGCCAGCAGTCTAGCGGGAGTCGACGAGCAGTACTTC,TRBV6-1,TRBJ2-7,NA,TRBD2
CASSLAPGGYGYTF,TGTGCCAGCAGCTTAGCCCCCGGCGGGTATGGCTACACCTTC,TRBV7-6,TRBJ1-2,few,NA
CAISGTSGVADTQYF,TGTGCCATCAGTGGGACTAGCGGGGTGGCAGATACGCAGTATTTT,TRBV10-3,TRBJ2-3,NA,TRBD2
CASSSTGTGVVNTQYF,TGTGCCAGCAGTTCTACCGGGACAGGGGTCGTTAATACGCAGTATTTT,TRBV11-2,TRBJ2-3,NA,TRBD1
CASSLIGRDEQYF,TGTGCCAGCAGCTTAATAGGGAGGGACGAGCAGTACTTC,TRBV7-9,TRBJ2-7,NA,TRBD2
CASSSGQGDGYTF,TGTGCCAGCAGCTCGGGACAGGGGGATGGCTACACCTTC,TRBV11-2,TRBJ1-2,NA,TRBD1
CASKSGQIGFNEQFF,TGTGCCAGCAAGTCAGGACAGATCGGTTTCAATGAGCAGTTCTTC,TRBV6-5,TRBJ2-1,NA,NA
CASTSRQATGTGELFF,TGTGCCAGCACCTCCAGGCAGGCCACCGGAACTGGGGAGCTGTTTTTT,TRBV7-8,TRBJ2-2,NA,NA
CASRRRFGGTHNSPLHF,TGTGCCAGCAGACGGCGATTCGGGGGTACCCATAATTCACCCCTCCACTTT,TRBV28,TRBJ1-6,NA,NA
CASSQAYSPGEQFF,TGTGCCAGCAGCCAAGCTTACTCCCCGGGTGAGCAGTTCTTC,TRBV4-2,TRBJ2-1,NA,NA
CASSGGLAMPGELFF,TGCGCCAGCAGCGGGGGACTAGCGATGCCCGGGGAGCTGTTTTTT,TRBV5-1,TRBJ2-2,few,TRBD2
CASSPGTDRYNEQFF,TGTGCCAGCAGCCCCGGGACAGATCGATACAATGAGCAGTTCTTC,TRBV7-9,TRBJ2-1,once,TRBD1
CASSRGYDRGTEAFF,TGTGCCAGCAGTCGTGGCTACGACAGGGGCACTGAAGCTTTCTTT,TRBV6-1,TRBJ1-1,NA,TRBD1
CASSEQGRDNSPLHF,TGTGCCAGCAGTGAACAGGGAAGAGATAATTCACCCCTCCACTTT,TRBV6-1,TRBJ1-6,NA,NA
CASSLGAGAHEQYF,TGTGCCAGCAGCTTAGGGGCAGGGGCGCACGAGCAGTACTTC,TRBV11-2,TRBJ2-7,NA,NA
CASSLASRETQYF,TGTGCCAGCAGCTTGGCAAGCAGGGAGACCCAGTACTTC,TRBV5-4,TRBJ2-5,once,NA
CASSSQTGMIEKLFF,TGTGCCAGCAGTTCCCAGACAGGGATGATAGAAAAACTGTTTTTT,TRBV28,TRBJ1-4,NA,TRBD1
CASSFRTSGGASGELFF,TGTGCCAGCAGCTTCAGGACTAGCGGGGGGGCATCGGGGGAGCTGTTTTTT,TRBV7-2,TRBJ2-2,NA,TRBD2
CASSPSDRKHGYGYTF,TGTGCCAGCTCACCAAGTGACAGGAAGCACGGATATGGCTACACCTTC,TRBV18,TRBJ1-2,NA,NA
CASSVRSGDYGYTF,TGCGCCAGCAGCGTTCGATCAGGTGACTATGGCTACACCTTC,TRBV4-3,TRBJ1-2,few,NA
CASSQRTKDRGSPLHF,TGTGCCAGCAGCCAGAGAACGAAGGACAGGGGATCACCCCTCCACTTT,TRBV13,TRBJ1-6,NA,TRBD1
CASSIGLNTGELFF,TGTGCCAGTAGTATCGGACTCAACACCGGGGAGCTGTTTTTT,TRBV19,TRBJ2-2,NA,NA
CASSLVVGTGGSEQYF,TGCGCCAGCAGCTTGGTCGTTGGGACAGGGGGAAGCGAGCAGTACTTC,TRBV5-1,TRBJ2-7,NA,TRBD1
CASSRHSNQPQHF,TGTGCCAGCAGCCGACATAGCAATCAGCCCCAGCATTTT,TRBV7-2,TRBJ1-5,NA,NA
CASSRGGNQPQHF,TGTGCCAGCAGCCGGGGTGGCAATCAGCCCCAGCATTTT,TRBV6-5,TRBJ1-5,NA,NA
CASSLGVVEGGEQYF,TGTGCCAGCAGCTTAGGGGTAGTAGAAGGGGGCGAGCAGTACTTC,TRBV7-2,TRBJ2-7,NA,NA
CATRGGSSYEQYF,TGTGCCACTCGAGGCGGAAGCTCCTACGAGCAGTACTTC,TRBV11-1,TRBJ2-7,NA,NA
CASSPRGLFGYGYTF,TGTGCCAGCAGCCCGAGGGGGCTATTCGGCTATGGCTACACCTTC,TRBV28,TRBJ1-2,once,TRBD1
CASAQEHATNEKLFF,TGCGCCAGCGCACAGGAACATGCAACTAATGAAAAACTGTTTTTT,TRBV5-1,TRBJ1-4,NA,NA
CASSTGLAILNEQFF,TGTGCCAGCAGCACGGGACTAGCTATCTTAAATGAGCAGTTCTTC,TRBV6-6,TRBJ2-1,NA,TRBD2
CASRFSGGTYEQYF,TGTGCCAGCAGGTTTAGCGGGGGAACCTACGAGCAGTACTTC,TRBV6-6,TRBJ2-7,NA,TRBD2
CASSLQGTSGNTGELFF,TGTGCCAGCAGCTTGCAGGGGACTAGCGGTAACACCGGGGAGCTGTTTTTT,TRBV5-8,TRBJ2-2,NA,TRBD2
CASSRGYTGYEQYF,TGTGCCAGCAGCAGAGGATATACGGGTTACGAGCAGTACTTC,TRBV5-6,TRBJ2-7,NA,NA
CASSPYGTVEAFF,TGTGCCAGCAGCCCCTATGGGACAGTTGAAGCTTTCTTT,TRBV14,TRBJ1-1,NA,TRBD1
CASSPLATRGNNGYTF,TGTGCCAGCTCACCACTAGCGACCCGAGGGAATAACGGCTACACCTTC,TRBV18,TRBJ1-2,NA,NA
CTSLDTGSSTDTQYF,TGCACCAGCCTCGACACCGGCTCTAGCACAGATACGCAGTATTTT,TRBV5-1,TRBJ2-3,NA,NA
CASSPGFKTQYF,TGTGCCAGCAGCCCAGGTTTCAAGACCCAGTACTTC,TRBV11-2,TRBJ2-5,few,NA
CATSSGLAGAEQFF,TGTGCCACGAGTTCCGGACTAGCGGGGGCTGAGCAGTTCTTC,TRBV10-3,TRBJ2-1,NA,TRBD2
CASSPWGGGPYEQYF,TGTGCCAGCAGCCCCTGGGGCGGGGGGCCCTACGAGCAGTACTTC,TRBV7-2,TRBJ2-7,NA,TRBD2
CASSLLTSGYNEQFF,TGTGCCAGCAGTTTACTTACTAGCGGTTACAATGAGCAGTTCTTC,TRBV28,TRBJ2-1,NA,TRBD2
CASSLAGAGQPQHF,TGTGCCAGCAGCTTAGCGGGGGCAGGTCAGCCCCAGCATTTT,TRBV7-9,TRBJ1-5,NA,NA
CATSRGVAGAYEQYF,TGTGCCACCAGCAGAGGAGTTGCGGGAGCCTACGAGCAGTACTTC,TRBV15,TRBJ2-7,once,TRBD2
CASSKKPLGVTPTNEKLFF,TGTGCCAGCAGCAAAAAACCCCTAGGGGTCACCCCAACTAATGAAAAACTGTTTTTT,TRBV21-1,TRBJ1-4,NA,NA
CASSWDRANSQYF,TGCGCCAGCAGCTGGGACAGGGCGAACAGTCAGTACTTC,TRBV5-1,TRBJ2-4,NA,TRBD1
CASSFRLAGTDTQYF,TGTGCCAGCAGTTTCCGACTAGCGGGCACAGATACGCAGTATTTT,TRBV28,TRBJ2-3,once,TRBD2
CASSAPDRGNHGYTF,TGTGCCAGCAGTGCCCCGGACAGGGGGAATCATGGCTACACCTTC,TRBV6-5,TRBJ1-2,NA,TRBD1
CASSVGTDETQYF,TGCGCCAGCAGCGTAGGGACAGATGAGACCCAGTACTTC,TRBV5-1,TRBJ2-5,NA,TRBD1
CASSQAGGGANTGELFF,TGTGCCAGCAGCCAGGCGGGGGGCGGCGCGAACACCGGGGAGCTGTTTTTT,TRBV2,TRBJ2-2,NA,TRBD2
CASSVSGGPRTDTQYF,TGTGCCAGCAGCGTTAGCGGGGGGCCACGAACAGATACGCAGTATTTT,TRBV9,TRBJ2-3,few,TRBD2
CASSQTLSPNTGELFF,TGCGCCAGCAGCCAAACCCTATCCCCGAACACCGGGGAGCTGTTTTTT,TRBV5-1,TRBJ2-2,NA,NA